These T cell receptor beta chains were read from a single sample in a study of human T cells and chemical hapten exposure. TCRdb used MiXCR to reprocess the RACE reads, holding one entry per CDR3 protein. The sample has some 330,000 distinct CDR3 sequences, 5.5% seen once. The sample was whole blood, taken in connection with sensitization to the hapten diphenylcyclopropenone (DPC). The receptors were sampled from a young woman with alopecia areata. Some clones in this sample may be carry-over from other donors' samples. The CDR3 runs from the conserved cysteine through the conserved F or W. The order of the fields is CDR3 length, V gene, D gene, CDR3 protein. D genes are given only for firm matches.

CDR3 length: 14; V gene: TRBV6-1; D gene: -; CDR3 protein: CASTEGAGDQPQHF
CDR3 length: 12; V gene: TRBV7-2; D gene: -; CDR3 protein: CASSPIVGGAFF
CDR3 length: 14; V gene: TRBV6-4; D gene: TRBD2; CDR3 protein: CASTVAGGQETQYF
CDR3 length: 17; V gene: TRBV4-2; D gene: TRBD2; CDR3 protein: CASSQDLLAGGYNEQFF
CDR3 length: 15; V gene: TRBV7-9; D gene: -; CDR3 protein: CASSLVQGKNTEAFF
CDR3 length: 16; V gene: TRBV6-4; D gene: -; CDR3 protein: CASSQYTGNRPDTQYF
CDR3 length: 14; V gene: TRBV11-1; D gene: -; CDR3 protein: CASSLSDGGETQYF
CDR3 length: 17; V gene: TRBV6-5; D gene: -; CDR3 protein: CASSYSLRGIGTDTQYF
CDR3 length: 14; V gene: TRBV6-2/TRBV6-3; D gene: -; CDR3 protein: CASSYRGADTEAFF
CDR3 length: 14; V gene: TRBV9; D gene: -; CDR3 protein: CASSVDLVNYGYTF
CDR3 length: 14; V gene: TRBV3-1; D gene: -; CDR3 protein: CASSPQANNYGYTF
CDR3 length: 15; V gene: TRBV7-7; D gene: -; CDR3 protein: CASSLHPTGQETQYF
CDR3 length: 17; V gene: TRBV5-1; D gene: TRBD2; CDR3 protein: CASSYPTSGERQETQYF
CDR3 length: 14; V gene: TRBV5-1; D gene: -; CDR3 protein: CASSTRSQGDTQYF
CDR3 length: 15; V gene: TRBV19; D gene: -; CDR3 protein: CASSIDGFEGNEQFF
CDR3 length: 14; V gene: TRBV5-1; D gene: -; CDR3 protein: CASSFIEGYNEQFF
CDR3 length: 13; V gene: TRBV18; D gene: -; CDR3 protein: CASSPQGTETQYF
CDR3 length: 14; V gene: TRBV18; D gene: -; CDR3 protein: CASSLTLGDYEQYF
CDR3 length: 14; V gene: TRBV5-1; D gene: TRBD1; CDR3 protein: CASSPGQGNYGYTF
CDR3 length: 15; V gene: TRBV18; D gene: TRBD1; CDR3 protein: CASSPRQGPSNEQFF
CDR3 length: 15; V gene: TRBV6-1; D gene: -; CDR3 protein: CASIVGNDRFGGYTF
CDR3 length: 17; V gene: TRBV12-3/TRBV12-4; D gene: -; CDR3 protein: CASSLALGAYSNQPQHF
CDR3 length: 15; V gene: TRBV11-2; D gene: TRBD2; CDR3 protein: CASSPNGLVADTQYF
CDR3 length: 13; V gene: TRBV7-8; D gene: -; CDR3 protein: CASSLELSEPQHF
CDR3 length: 18; V gene: TRBV7-2; D gene: -; CDR3 protein: CASSLEGPRGGTTDTQYF
CDR3 length: 16; V gene: TRBV3-1; D gene: -; CDR3 protein: CASSQEGGPPNYGYTF
CDR3 length: 19; V gene: TRBV5-1; D gene: TRBD1; CDR3 protein: CASSSRTGPQRKPSYEQYF
CDR3 length: 15; V gene: TRBV7-8; D gene: TRBD1; CDR3 protein: CASSLRDRPNSPLHF
CDR3 length: 14; V gene: TRBV27; D gene: -; CDR3 protein: CASSPSVLSYEQYF
CDR3 length: 12; V gene: TRBV12-3/TRBV12-4; D gene: -; CDR3 protein: CASSGAANTQYF
CDR3 length: 16; V gene: TRBV27; D gene: -; CDR3 protein: CASSLKAGTYNSPLHF
CDR3 length: 15; V gene: TRBV10-3; D gene: -; CDR3 protein: CAISGKGVRNTEAFF
CDR3 length: 15; V gene: TRBV12-5; D gene: -; CDR3 protein: CASGRYQEGSSPLHF
CDR3 length: 14; V gene: TRBV5-5; D gene: -; CDR3 protein: CASSLDRTDSPLHF
CDR3 length: 15; V gene: TRBV5-4; D gene: -; CDR3 protein: CASSFTDYSPGEQYF
CDR3 length: 15; V gene: TRBV5-1; D gene: -; CDR3 protein: CASSLQIGGGYGYTF
CDR3 length: 12; V gene: TRBV29-1; D gene: -; CDR3 protein: CSVVATGLVAFF